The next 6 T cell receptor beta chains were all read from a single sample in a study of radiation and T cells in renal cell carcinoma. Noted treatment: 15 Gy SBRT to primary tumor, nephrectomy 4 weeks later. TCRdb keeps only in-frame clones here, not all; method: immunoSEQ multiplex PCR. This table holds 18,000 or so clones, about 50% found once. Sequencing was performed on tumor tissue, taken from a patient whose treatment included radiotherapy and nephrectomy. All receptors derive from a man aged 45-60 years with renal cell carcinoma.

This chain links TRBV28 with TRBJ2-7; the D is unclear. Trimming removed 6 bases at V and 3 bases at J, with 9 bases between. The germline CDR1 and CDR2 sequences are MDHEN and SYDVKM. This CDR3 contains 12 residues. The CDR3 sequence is CASSPQYYEQYF. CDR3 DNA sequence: TGTGCCAGCAGCCCACAATACTACGAGCAGTACTTC.

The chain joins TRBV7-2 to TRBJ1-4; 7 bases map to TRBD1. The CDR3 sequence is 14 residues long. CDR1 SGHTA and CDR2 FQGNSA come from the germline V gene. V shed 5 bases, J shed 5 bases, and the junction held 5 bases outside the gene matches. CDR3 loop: CASSPGQPNEKLFF. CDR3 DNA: TGTGCCAGCAGCCCGGGACAGCCGAATGAAAAACTGTTTTTT.

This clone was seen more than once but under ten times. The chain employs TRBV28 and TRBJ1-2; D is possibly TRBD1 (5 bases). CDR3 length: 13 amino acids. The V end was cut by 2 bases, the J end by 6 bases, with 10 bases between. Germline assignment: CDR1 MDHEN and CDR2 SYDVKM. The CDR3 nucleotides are TGTGCCAGCAGTTTAGTACAGGTCAATGGCTACACCTTC. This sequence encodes CASSLVQVNGYTF.

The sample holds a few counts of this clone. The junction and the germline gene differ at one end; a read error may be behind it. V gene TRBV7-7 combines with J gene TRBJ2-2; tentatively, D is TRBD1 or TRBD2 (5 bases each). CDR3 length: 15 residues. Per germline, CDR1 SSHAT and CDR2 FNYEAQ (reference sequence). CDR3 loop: CASSGAVGGAGELFF. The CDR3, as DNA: TGTGCTAGCAGTGGGGCGGTAGGAGGAGCCGGGGAGCTGTTTTTT.

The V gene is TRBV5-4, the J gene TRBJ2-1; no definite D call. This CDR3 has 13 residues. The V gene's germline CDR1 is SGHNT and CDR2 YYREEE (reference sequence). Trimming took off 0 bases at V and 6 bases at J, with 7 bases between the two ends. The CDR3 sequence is CASSLVVPNEQFF. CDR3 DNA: TGTGCCAGCAGCTTGGTAGTCCCCAATGAGCAGTTCTTC.

CDR3 loop: CAWNYGYEQYF. The CDR3 bases are TGTGCCTGGAACTACGGGTACGAGCAGTACTTC. The chain uses TRBV30 and TRBJ2-7; no definite D call. There are 11 residues in the CDR3. Germline V gives CDR1 GTSNPN, CDR2 SVGIG (reference sequence). V was cut by 4 bases and J by 4 bases, with 8 bases left in between. The full variable domain, with the rest looked up from reference TRBV30 and TRBJ2-7, is SQTIHQWPATLVQPVGSPLSLECTVEGTSNPNLYWYRQAAGRGLQLLFYSVGIGQISSEVPQNLSASRPQDRQFILSSKKLLLSDSGFYLCAWNYGYEQYFGPGTRLTVT.